Below are 6 T cell receptor beta chains sequenced from a single sample in a study of CD8 T cells in Susac syndrome (dated by TCRdb to between 2019 and 2020). The library relied on the immunoSEQ multiplex PCR assay. RNA was extracted with the RNeasy kit and roughly 0.5 to 1 ug was reverse transcribed using random hexamers. TCRdb cleaned the public reads at Q25 with fastp, built clones with MiXCR and kept in-frame beta chains. Under each unique CDR3 protein, matching rows form one entry showing the most common genes and DNA. The sample includes almost 450,000 distinct CDR3 sequences, with 75% to 90% observed a single time. The biggest ten clones account for under 0.15% of the sample. The sample taken for sequencing was CD8+ T cells from PBMCs. The receptor source for this set is a human donor with multiple sclerosis.

The rearrangement joins TRBV5-1 to TRBJ2-1, with 9 bases aligning to TRBD1. Germline CDR1 and CDR2: SGHRS and YFSETQ. The CDR3 totals 14 residues. V lost 6 bases to trimming and J lost 4 bases; unmatched junction nucleotides: 5. DNA for the CDR3: TGCGCCAGCAAGGGGACAGGGATATACAATGAGCAGTTCTTC. It encodes CASKGTGIYNEQFF.

Remarks on this clonotype: Germline is not matched at one junction end, which may reflect a read error. The chain employs TRBV12-3 or TRBV12-4 and TRBJ2-6; D may correspond to TRBD1 or TRBD2 (5 bases each). The CDR3 is 17 amino acids. Here the CDR3 reads CASSPRGTFSGANVLIF. In DNA form, the CDR3 reads TGTGCCAGCAGTCCCCGGGGTACTTTCTCTGGGGCCAACGTCCTGATTTTC.

This clonotype came up once. This sequence joins TRBV5-4 and TRBJ1-2, with TRBD1 matching over 8 bases. The V and J ends lost 3 bases and 4 bases, in that order; junction bases with no gene match: 11. Looked up from germline, CDR1 is SGHNT and CDR2 is YYREEE (reference sequence). The CDR3 is 16 amino acids. CDR3 amino acids: CASSSPRDRLPYGYTF. The CDR3 nucleotides are TGTGCCAGCAGCTCACCCCGGGACAGGCTACCCTATGGCTACACCTTC.

V and J are TRBV4-1 and TRBJ1-2; unclear D gene. Trimming left V 1 base short and J 1 base short, with 13 bases between. The CDR3 is 16 residues long. Germline loops: CDR1 MGHRA, CDR2 YSYEKL. CDR3 DNA: TGCGCCAGCAGCCAAGTAGGGCCAGGAGATAACTATGGCTACACCTTC. It is translated as CASSQVGPGDNYGYTF.

The rearrangement uses TRBV7-2 and TRBJ1-2; D gene ambiguous. This CDR3 is 11 amino acids long. With 3 bases removed from V and 8 bases from J, the gap between germline ends came to 7 bases. Germline values: CDR1 SGHTA, CDR2 FQGNSA. This CDR3 reads CASSLERGYTF. The CDR3 coding sequence is TGTGCCAGCAGCTTGGAAAGAGGCTACACCTTC.

This chain joins TRBV12-5 and TRBJ1-6; 9 nucleotides align to TRBD1. Trimming cost V 6 bases and J 10 bases; bases outside gene matches: 13. Per the germline V gene, CDR1 is LGHNT and CDR2 is FRNRAP. CDR3 size: 16 residues. Here the CDR3 DNA reads TGTGCTAGTGGCCCAACAGGGGGCGGAGGTCGGTCACCCCTCCACTTT. It specifies CASGPTGGGGRSPLHF. Full variable domain (outside the CDR3, taken from reference TRBV12-5 and TRBJ1-6): DARVTQTPRHKVTEMGQEVTMRCQPILGHNTVFWYRQTMMQGLELLAYFRNRAPLDDSGMPKDRFSAEMPDATLATLKIQPSEPRDSAVYFCASGPTGGGGRSPLHFGNGTRLTVT.